The sequence of this T cell receptor beta chain was determined in a study of blood T cell repertoires in COVID-19. Looking at the study overall: The cDNA or gDNA used as material had been derived from T cells, B-cell-depleted T cells, or PBMCs.

As handled by the study authors: For nucleated cells, counts were estimated from reference gene primer amplification. Here immunoSEQ multiplex PCR was the method, and the copy in TCRdb shows in-frame clones only, minus some. Clone size and V and J calls were adopted from that table, with D and trimming inferred from the DNA. The profile shows about 200,000 clones, approximately 86% of them singletons. This CDR3 region has 15 residues. The V end was cut by 6 bases, the J end by 1 base, with 13 bases between. Germline V lookup: CDR1 LNHDA, CDR2 SQIVND (reference sequence). The age range of participants was 18 to 89 years, with residence in under 30 US areas. Self-reported history from a screening survey and questionnaire set each donor's cohort.

The sample consisted of PBMCs or T cells enriched from blood (not recorded which). The TCR originated in a woman aged 40 to 55 with acute COVID-19. This chain links TRBV19 with TRBJ1-5, with D hard to call. The CDR3 region is CASSDGGLSNQPQHF. In DNA, the CDR3 is TGTGCCAGTAGCGACGGCGGCTTGAGCAATCAGCCCCAGCATTTT.